Below, 3 T cell receptor beta chains from the same sample are listed, as sequenced in a study of blood T cell repertoires in COVID-19 (dated by TCRdb to 2020 to 2021). Preparation of the library involved the immunoSEQ multiplex PCR assay. TCRdb obtained this table from immuneACCESS and retained in-frame rearrangements with V and J assigned. These tables miss some clones; where compared with another copy, unresolved V genes account for less than half of the shortfall, and the remainder is unexplained. Within this sample are approximately 240,000 clones, with 83% of them counted one time only. The ten largest clonotypes hold around 5.5% of the sample. Sample: peripheral blood. These receptors were collected from a human donor in a cohort sampled during active COVID-19.

This chain joins TRBV6-5 and TRBJ2-1, with D maybe TRBD2 (5 bases). The CDR3 has 12 amino acids. Between the trimmed V and J ends, which lost 7 bases and 7 bases, there was a span of 11 bases. Germline assignment: CDR1 MNHEY and CDR2 SVGAGI. CDR3 nucleotides: TGTGCCAGCAACGGCGGGTTTAATGAGCAGTTCTTC. Translating gives CASNGGFNEQFF.

This sequence joins TRBV18 and TRBJ1-4; D unresolved. The V end was cut by 3 bases, the J end by 8 bases, with 10 bases between. In germline, CDR1 is KGHSH, CDR2 LQKENI. The CDR3 covers 13 residues. The CDR3 region has the DNA TGTGCCAGCTCACCCAACTCCAGGGAAAAACTGTTTTTT. Protein product: CASSPNSREKLFF.

This clone has only a few counts. The chain carries TRBV25-1 and TRBJ2-5, with 8 bases that match TRBD2. V gave up 4 bases and J gave up 2 bases; unmatched junction bases: 9. Germline V gene lookup returns CDR1 MGHDK and CDR2 SYGVNS. The CDR3 sequence is 16 residues long. The CDR3 DNA sequence: TGTGCCAGCAGTGGACAGAAACTAGCGGTTCAAGAGACCCAGTACTTC. Encoded protein: CASSGQKLAVQETQYF. Full variable domain (outside the CDR3, taken from reference TRBV25-1 and TRBJ2-5): EADIYQTPRYLVIGTGKKITLECSQTMGHDKMYWYQQDPGMELHLIHYSYGVNSTEKGDLSSESTVSRIRTEHFPLTLESARPSHTSQYLCASSGQKLAVQETQYFGPGTRLLVL.